The entry below gives a single T cell receptor (beta chain) sequence along with its context. What it recognizes is unknown. A quantitative 5'-RACE method, one with molecular barcodes, was used to make TCR beta libraries. Via MiXCR, TCRdb re-called the 5' RACE reads, giving one row per CDR3 protein. The sample shows over 600,000 distinct CDR3 sequences, 15% to 20% of them seen only once. The data belong to a study of CD8 T cells in ankylosing spondylitis. Overall study findings and caveats: Several of the motif variants were reported before in synovial fluid and blood from reactive arthritis. A CD8+ phenotype characterized the disease-linked clones, which were relatively rare in peripheral blood. There was a TCR beta motif, made of several highly homologous variants, that appeared characteristic of ankylosing spondylitis blood.

CDR3 size: 13 residues. Between the trimmed V and J ends, which lost 5 bases and 7 bases, there was a span of 12 bases. Germline CDR1 is KGHSH and CDR2 is LQKENI. The V call is TRBV18, the J call TRBJ1-5; no clear D. This clonotype was sampled from a male donor with ankylosing spondylitis. Sample: blood, either unsorted or a sorted T cell fraction (not recorded which). The CDR3 DNA follows: TGTGCCAGCTCAGTTGGCACGGACCAGCCCCAGCATTTT. It encodes CASSVGTDQPQHF.